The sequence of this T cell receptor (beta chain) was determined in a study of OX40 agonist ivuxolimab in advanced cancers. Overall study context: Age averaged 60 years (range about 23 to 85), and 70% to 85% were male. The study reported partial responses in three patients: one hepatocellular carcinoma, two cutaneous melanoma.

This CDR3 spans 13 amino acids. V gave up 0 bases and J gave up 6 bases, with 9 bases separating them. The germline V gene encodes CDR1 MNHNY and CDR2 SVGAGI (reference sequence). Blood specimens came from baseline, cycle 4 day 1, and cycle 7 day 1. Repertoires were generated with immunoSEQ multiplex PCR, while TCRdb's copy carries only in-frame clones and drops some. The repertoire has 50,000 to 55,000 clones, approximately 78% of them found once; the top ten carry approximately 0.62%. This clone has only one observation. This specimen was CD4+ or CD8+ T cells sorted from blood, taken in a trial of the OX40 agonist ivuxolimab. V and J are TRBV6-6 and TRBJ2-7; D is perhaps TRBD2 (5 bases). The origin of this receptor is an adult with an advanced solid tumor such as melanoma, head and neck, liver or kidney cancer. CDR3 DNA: TGTGCCAGCAGTTACTCCACCCGGGGCGAGCAGTACTTC. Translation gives CASSYSTRGEQYF.